The 8 T cell receptor beta chains below all came from one sample that was sequenced in a study of CD8 T cells in ankylosing spondylitis. In TCRdb, the 5' RACE reads were re-called with MiXCR into one record per CDR3 protein. The sample lists approximately 150,000 distinct CDR3 sequences; just over 9.5% were seen once. Sequences were obtained from blood, either unsorted or a sorted T cell fraction (not recorded which). The source of these receptors is a female donor with ankylosing spondylitis or in good health (not recorded which).

The chain carries TRBV27 and TRBJ2-2; D may be TRBD1 (6 bases). V dropped 0 bases and J dropped 5 bases, with 10 bases sitting between them. The CDR3 is 15 residues long. Looked up from germline, CDR1 is MNHEY and CDR2 is SMNVEV (reference sequence). The CDR3 DNA reads TGTGCCAGCAGTTTATCAGGGGGTGTTACCGGGGAGCTGTTTTTT. Its protein is CASSLSGGVTGELFF.

V usage is TRBV29-1 and J usage is TRBJ1-3; 7 bases align to TRBD1. Trimming at V came to 4 bases and at J to 0 bases, leaving 3 bases not matched to a gene. Germline CDR1 SQVTM, CDR2 ANQGSEA. The length of the CDR3 is 14 residues. For the CDR3, the DNA is TGCAGCGTTGTCAGGGACAGCTCTGGAAACACCATATATTTT. It is translated as CSVVRDSSGNTIYF. Filled out from reference TRBV29-1 and TRBJ1-3, the complete variable domain reads SAVISQKPSRDICQRGTSLTIQCQVDSQVTMMFWYRQQPGQSLTLIATANQGSEATYESGFVIDKFPISRPNLTFSTLTVSNMSPEDSSIYLCSVVRDSSGNTIYFGEGSWLTVV.

The J gene is TRBJ2-1, the V gene TRBV5-6; D assignment may be TRBD1 or TRBD2 (6 bases each). Germline loops: CDR1 SGHDT, CDR2 YYEEEE. The CDR3 totals 12 residues. V was pared by 2 bases and J by 10 bases, with 10 bases between. Written as DNA, the CDR3 is TGTGCCAGCAGCTTTGTAGGGGGGGAGCAGTTCTTC. Amino acid sequence: CASSFVGGEQFF.

The chain has TRBV9 and TRBJ2-3, with 8 bases aligning to TRBD2. Trimming at V came to 0 bases and at J to 4 bases, leaving 4 bases not matched to a gene. Looked up from germline, CDR1 is SGDLS and CDR2 is YYNGEE. The CDR3 covers 15 residues. The CDR3 reads CASSVATSEADTQYF. Written as DNA, the CDR3 is TGTGCCAGCAGCGTAGCGACTAGCGAGGCAGATACGCAGTATTTT.

This chain connects TRBV9 to TRBJ2-2, with D hard to call. This CDR3 spans 13 amino acids. The germline gives CDR1 SGDLS, CDR2 YYNGEE. Trimming pared 3 bases from V and 0 bases from J, leaving 3 bases between. CDR3 sequence: CASSGSNTGELFF. The DNA for the CDR3 is TGTGCCAGCAGCGGGTCGAACACCGGGGAGCTGTTTTTT.

The rearrangement links TRBV12-3 or TRBV12-4 to TRBJ2-2; 9 bases are shared with TRBD2. V gave up 2 bases and J gave up 4 bases; unmatched junction bases: 8. The CDR3 runs to 17 residues. In DNA form, the CDR3 reads TGTGCCAGCAGTTTATGGTCAGCGGGAGGTGGCACCGGGGAGCTGTTTTTT. It specifies CASSLWSAGGGTGELFF.

The chain carries TRBV20-1 and TRBJ1-5; no definite D call. The CDR3 is 15 amino acids. The germline V gene encodes CDR1 DFQATT and CDR2 SNEGSKA (reference sequence). Trimming cost V 0 bases and J 0 bases, with 9 bases left between them. The CDR3 sequence is CSARDVGDSNQPQHF. The CDR3 DNA is TGCAGTGCTAGAGATGTGGGAGATAGCAATCAGCCCCAGCATTTT.

There are a few counts of this clonotype. The rearrangement joins TRBV7-6 to TRBJ2-5; a possible D gene is TRBD1 (5 bases). V was pared by 1 base and J by 2 bases, with 14 bases between. The CDR3 has 16 residues. Germline V lookup: CDR1 SGHVS, CDR2 FNYEAQ. The CDR3 region has the DNA TGTGCCAGCAGCTTAGGGGGCCCGGTTTGGCAAGAGACCCAGTACTTC. This encodes CASSLGGPVWQETQYF.